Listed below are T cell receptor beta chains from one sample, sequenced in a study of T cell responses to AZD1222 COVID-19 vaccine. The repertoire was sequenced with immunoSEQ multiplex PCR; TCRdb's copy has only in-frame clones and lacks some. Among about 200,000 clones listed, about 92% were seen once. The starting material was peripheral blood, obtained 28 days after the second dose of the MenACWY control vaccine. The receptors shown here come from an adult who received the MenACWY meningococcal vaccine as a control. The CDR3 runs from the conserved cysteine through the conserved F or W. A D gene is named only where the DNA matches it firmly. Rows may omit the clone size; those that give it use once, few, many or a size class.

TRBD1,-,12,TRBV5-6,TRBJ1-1,TGTGCCAGCAGCTTAACAGGGGATAGTGCTTTCTTT,CASSLTGDSAFF
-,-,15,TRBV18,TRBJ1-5,TGTGCCAGCTCACCTGAAACACAGGGCCCTCAGCCCCAGCATTTT,CASSPETQGPQPQHF
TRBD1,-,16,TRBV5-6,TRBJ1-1,TGTGCCAGCAGCTTGTACAGGGGTTCCTATCCCACTGAGGCTTTCTTT,CASSLYRGSYPTEAFF
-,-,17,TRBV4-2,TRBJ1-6,TGTGCCAGCAACCTCAGAGGACAGCCCTCCTATAATTCACCCCTCCACTTT,CASNLRGQPSYNSPLHF
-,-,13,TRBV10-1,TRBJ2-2,TGCGCCAGCAGTTCCTGGCGAGGCGGGGAGCTGTTTTTT,CASSSWRGGELFF
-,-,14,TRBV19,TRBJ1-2,TGTGCCAGTAGTATCGCAGGCCTAGCTATGGGCTACACCTTC,CASSIAGLAMGYTF
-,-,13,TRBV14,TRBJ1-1,TGTGCCAGCAGCGTTAAAGGGAACACTGAAGCTTTCTTT,CASSVKGNTEAFF
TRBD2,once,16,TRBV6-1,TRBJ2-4,TGTGCCAGCAGTGCTACTGCGGGAGGTTCCAAAAACATTCAGTACTTC,CASSATAGGSKNIQYF
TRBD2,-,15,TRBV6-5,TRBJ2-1,TGTGCCAGCAGTTGGCAACTAGCGGGAGTTAATGAGCAGTTCTTC,CASSWQLAGVNEQFF
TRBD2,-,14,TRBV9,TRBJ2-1,TGTGCCAGCGGCTCGGGAGGAGGCACGAATGAGCAGTTCTTC,CASGSGGGTNEQFF
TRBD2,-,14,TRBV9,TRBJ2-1,TGTGCCAGCAGCTCGGGACTAGCGGGAGCTGAGCAGTTCTTC,CASSSGLAGAEQFF
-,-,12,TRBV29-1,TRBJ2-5,TGCAGCGTAAGGATCTCTCAAGAGACCCAGTACTTC,CSVRISQETQYF
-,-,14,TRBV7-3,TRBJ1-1,TGTGCCAGCAGCTTATGGGGGTCGGGGACTGAAGCTTTCTTT,CASSLWGSGTEAFF
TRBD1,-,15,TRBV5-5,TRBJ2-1,TGTGCCAGCAGCTCCCTGGACAGGGTAGTAGGTGAGCAGTTCTTC,CASSSLDRVVGEQFF
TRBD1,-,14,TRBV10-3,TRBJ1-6,TGTGCCATCAGTGGAAGGGGGCTGGGCTCACCCCTCCACTTT,CAISGRGLGSPLHF
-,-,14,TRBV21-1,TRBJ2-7,TGTGCCAGCAGCAAAGCGGCCCTACGCTACGAGCAGTACTTC,CASSKAALRYEQYF
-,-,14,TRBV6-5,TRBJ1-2,TGTGCCAGCAGTCGCCGGGACGGTCACTATGGCTACACCTTC,CASSRRDGHYGYTF
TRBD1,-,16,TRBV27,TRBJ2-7,TGTGCCAGCAGGCGAATAACCGGGACAGGGCAGAACGAGCAGTACTTC,CASRRITGTGQNEQYF
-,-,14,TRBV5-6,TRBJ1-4,TGTGCTAGCAGCTTAGGGACTGTGAATGAAAAACTGTTTTTT,CASSLGTVNEKLFF
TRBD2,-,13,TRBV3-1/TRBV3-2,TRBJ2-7,TGTGCCAGCAGCCAAGATACCCGCGGGAGTCTGTACTTC,CASSQDTRGSLYF
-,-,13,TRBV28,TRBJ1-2,TGTGCCAGCAGCACCCGACTCCGGGATGGCTACACCTTC,CASSTRLRDGYTF
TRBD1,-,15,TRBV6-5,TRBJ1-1,TGTGCCAGCAGTCGACCGGGACAGGGGGGCACTGAAGCTTTCTTT,CASSRPGQGGTEAFF
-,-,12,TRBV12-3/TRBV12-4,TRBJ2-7,TGTGCCAGCGCCCAACCCGGACACGAGCAGTACTTC,CASAQPGHEQYF
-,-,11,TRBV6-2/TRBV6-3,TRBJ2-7,TGTGCCAGCAGCCTCGATCTCCGTCAGTACTTC,CASSLDLRQYF
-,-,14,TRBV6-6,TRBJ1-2,TGTGCCAGCAGGACGGGGGGGCTCTTCTATGGCTACACCTTC,CASRTGGLFYGYTF
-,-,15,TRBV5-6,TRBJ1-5,TGTGCCAGCAGCAAGACGGGACATAGCAATCAGCCCCAGCATTTT,CASSKTGHSNQPQHF
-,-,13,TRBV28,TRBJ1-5,TGTGCCAGCAGCTATGGGACCCATCAGCCCCAGCATTTT,CASSYGTHQPQHF
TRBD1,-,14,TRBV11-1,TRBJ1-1,TGTGCCAGCAGCTCTCAGGGGGCTGGCACTGAAGCTTTCTTT,CASSSQGAGTEAFF
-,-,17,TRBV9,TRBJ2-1,TGTGCCAGCAGCGCCCGACTTGGCCCCCCCTCGCAGGATGAGCAGTTCTTC,CASSARLGPPSQDEQFF
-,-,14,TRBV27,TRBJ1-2,TGTGCCAGCAGTTTATCTCCAGGGAGAAATGGCTACACCTTC,CASSLSPGRNGYTF
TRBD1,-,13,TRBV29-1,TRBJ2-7,TGCAGCATAGGACAGGGGTACTCCTACGAGCAGTACTTC,CSIGQGYSYEQYF
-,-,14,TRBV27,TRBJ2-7,TGTGCCAGCAGTTCCCAGCAGCGTCACTACGAGCAGTACTTC,CASSSQQRHYEQYF
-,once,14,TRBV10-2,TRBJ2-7,TGCGCCAGCAGTGTAGGAGGGAGAAACAGCGAGCAGTACTTC,CASSVGGRNSEQYF
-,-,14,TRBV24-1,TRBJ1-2,TGTGCCACCAGTGATTTGCGGGCAAACTATGGCTACACCTTC,CATSDLRANYGYTF
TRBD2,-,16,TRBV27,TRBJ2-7,TGTGCCAGCAGTTTATCGCCGCGGGGGAGCTCCTACGAGCAGTACTTC,CASSLSPRGSSYEQYF
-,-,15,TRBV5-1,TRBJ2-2,TGCGCCAGCAGCTTACAGGGAGCTAACACCGGGGAGCTGTTTTTT,CASSLQGANTGELFF
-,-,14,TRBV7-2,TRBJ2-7,TGTGCCAGCAGCTTACGTGGCAGGGGATACGAGCAGTACTTC,CASSLRGRGYEQYF
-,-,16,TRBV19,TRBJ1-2,TGTGCCAGTAGTATAGTAGGGGGTTTCTCATCCCATGGCTACACCTTC,CASSIVGGFSSHGYTF